This T cell receptor (beta chain) was recovered during a study of blood T cell repertoires in COVID-19. Across the study: COVID-19 samples, acute and convalescent, were from the United States, Italy and Spain.

The repertoire was sequenced with immunoSEQ multiplex PCR; TCRdb's copy has only in-frame clones and lacks some. The sample records roughly 42,000 clones, 80% to 90% being singletons. This TCR came from a human donor in a cohort sampled during active COVID-19. Material for sequencing was peripheral blood.

CDR3 loop: CASSQDRAATTDTQYF. Here the CDR3 DNA reads TGTGCCAGCAGCCAAGATCGAGCCGCCACCACAGATACGCAGTATTTT. The chain carries TRBV4-2 and TRBJ2-3; no clear D. The V end was cut by 0 bases, the J end by 2 bases, with 12 bases between. From germline, CDR1 is LGHNA and CDR2 YNFKEQ. The CDR3 is 16 residues long.